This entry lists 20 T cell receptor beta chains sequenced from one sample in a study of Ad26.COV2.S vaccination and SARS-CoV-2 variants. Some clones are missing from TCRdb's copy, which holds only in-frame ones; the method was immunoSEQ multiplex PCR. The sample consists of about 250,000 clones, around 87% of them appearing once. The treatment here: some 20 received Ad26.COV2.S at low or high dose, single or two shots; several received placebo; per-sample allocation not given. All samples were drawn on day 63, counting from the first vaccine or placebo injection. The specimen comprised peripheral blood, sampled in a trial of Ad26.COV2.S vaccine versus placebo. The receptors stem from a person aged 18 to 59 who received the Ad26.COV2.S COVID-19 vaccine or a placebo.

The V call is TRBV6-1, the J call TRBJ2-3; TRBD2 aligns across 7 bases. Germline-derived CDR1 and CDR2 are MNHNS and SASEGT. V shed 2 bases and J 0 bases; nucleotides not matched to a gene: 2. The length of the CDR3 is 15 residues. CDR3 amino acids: CASSEPSGSTDTQYF. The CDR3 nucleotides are TGTGCCAGCAGTGAACCTAGCGGCAGCACAGATACGCAGTATTTT.

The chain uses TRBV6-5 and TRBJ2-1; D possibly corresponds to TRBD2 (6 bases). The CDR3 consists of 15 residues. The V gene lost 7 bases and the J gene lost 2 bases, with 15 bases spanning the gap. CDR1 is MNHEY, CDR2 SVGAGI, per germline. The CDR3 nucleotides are TGTGCCAGCACAAGGCGGGGAGAGGCCTACAATGAGCAGTTCTTC. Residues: CASTRRGEAYNEQFF.

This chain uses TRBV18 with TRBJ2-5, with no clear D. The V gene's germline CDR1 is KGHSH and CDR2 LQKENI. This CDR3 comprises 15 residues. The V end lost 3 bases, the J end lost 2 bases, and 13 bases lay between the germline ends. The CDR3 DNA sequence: TGTGCCAGCTCACCTAGTGCTTCGACTCAAGAGACCCAGTACTTC. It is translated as CASSPSASTQETQYF.

As DNA, the CDR3 is TGTGCCAGTAGTATAGGGCAGGCGGGAGGCTACACCTTC. Its translation: CASSIGQAGGYTF. This chain joins TRBV19 and TRBJ1-2; D remains ambiguous. V shed 1 base and J shed 8 bases, with 11 bases lying between them. Germline lookup yields CDR1 LNHDA and CDR2 SQIVND (reference sequence). The CDR3 is 13 residues long.

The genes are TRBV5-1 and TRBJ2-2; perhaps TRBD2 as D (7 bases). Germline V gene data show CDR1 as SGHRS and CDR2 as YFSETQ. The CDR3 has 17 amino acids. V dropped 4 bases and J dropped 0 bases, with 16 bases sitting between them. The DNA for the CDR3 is TGCGCCAGCAGCACGATGGGGGGGACAACGAACACCGGGGAGCTGTTTTTT. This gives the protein CASSTMGGTTNTGELFF. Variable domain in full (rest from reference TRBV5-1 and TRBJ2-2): KAGVTQTPRYLIKTRGQQVTLSCSPISGHRSVSWYQQTPGQGLQFLFEYFSETQRNKGNFPGRFSGRQFSNSRSEMNVSTLELGDSALYLCASSTMGGTTNTGELFFGEGSRLTVL.

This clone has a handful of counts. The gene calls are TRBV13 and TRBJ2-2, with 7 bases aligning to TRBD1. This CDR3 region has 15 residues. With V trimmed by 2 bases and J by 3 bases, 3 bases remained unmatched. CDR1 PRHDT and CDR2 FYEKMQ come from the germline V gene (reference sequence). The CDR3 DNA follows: TGTGCCAGCAGCTTACGACAGGGTTACACCGGGGAGCTGTTTTTT. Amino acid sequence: CASSLRQGYTGELFF.

The CDR3 DNA reads as TGTGCCAGCAGTTTAGCAGTATGGGAAAAACTGTTTTTT. This encodes CASSLAVWEKLFF. V is TRBV12-3 or TRBV12-4 and J is TRBJ1-4; D gene uncertain. CDR3 length equals 13 residues. V gave up 0 bases and J gave up 8 bases, with 7 bases separating them.

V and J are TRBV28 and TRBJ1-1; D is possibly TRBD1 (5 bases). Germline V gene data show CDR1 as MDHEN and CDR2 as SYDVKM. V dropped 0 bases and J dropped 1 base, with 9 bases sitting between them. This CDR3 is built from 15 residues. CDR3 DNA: TGTGCCAGCAGTTTATGGGGACGGGAGAACACTGAAGCTTTCTTT. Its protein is CASSLWGRENTEAFF.

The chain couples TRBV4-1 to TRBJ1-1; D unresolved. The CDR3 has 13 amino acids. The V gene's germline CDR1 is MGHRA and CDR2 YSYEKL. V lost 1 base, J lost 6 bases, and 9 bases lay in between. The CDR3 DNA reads TGCGCCAGCAGCCAAGTTTATCTGGCTGAAGCTTTCTTT. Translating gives CASSQVYLAEAFF.

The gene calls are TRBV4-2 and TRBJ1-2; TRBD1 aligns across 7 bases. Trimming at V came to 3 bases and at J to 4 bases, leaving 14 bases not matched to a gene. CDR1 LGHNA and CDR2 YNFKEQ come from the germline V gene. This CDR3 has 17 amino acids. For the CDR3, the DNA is TGTGCCAGCAGCCAGCCAATCACAGGGGTCACCTTCTATGGCTACACCTTC. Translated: CASSQPITGVTFYGYTF.

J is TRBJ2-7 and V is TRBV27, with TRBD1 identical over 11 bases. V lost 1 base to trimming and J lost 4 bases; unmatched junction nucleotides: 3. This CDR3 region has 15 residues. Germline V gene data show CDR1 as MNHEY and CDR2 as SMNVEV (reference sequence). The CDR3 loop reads CASSLFGTGGYEQYF. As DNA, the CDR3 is TGTGCCAGCAGTTTATTCGGGACAGGGGGTTACGAGCAGTACTTC.

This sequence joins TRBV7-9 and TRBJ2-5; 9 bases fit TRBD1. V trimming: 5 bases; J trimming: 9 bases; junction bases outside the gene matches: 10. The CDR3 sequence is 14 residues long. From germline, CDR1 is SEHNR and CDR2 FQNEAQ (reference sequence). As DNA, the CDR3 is TGTGCCAGCAGCCGGACAGGGGCTCGGTGGGCCCAGTACTTC. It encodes CASSRTGARWAQYF.

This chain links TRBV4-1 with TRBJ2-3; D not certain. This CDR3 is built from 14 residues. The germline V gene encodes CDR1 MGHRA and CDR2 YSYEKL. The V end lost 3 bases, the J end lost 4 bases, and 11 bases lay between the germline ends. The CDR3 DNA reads TGCGCCAGCAGCCAGGGTATGATGGCAGATACGCAGTATTTT. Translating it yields CASSQGMMADTQYF.

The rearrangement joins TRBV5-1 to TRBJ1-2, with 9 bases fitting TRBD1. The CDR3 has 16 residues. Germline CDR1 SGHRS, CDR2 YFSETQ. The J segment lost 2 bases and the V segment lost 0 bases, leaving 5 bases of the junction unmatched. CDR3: CASSLGDRVSNYGYTF. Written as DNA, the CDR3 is TGCGCCAGCAGCTTGGGGGACAGGGTGTCCAACTATGGCTACACCTTC.

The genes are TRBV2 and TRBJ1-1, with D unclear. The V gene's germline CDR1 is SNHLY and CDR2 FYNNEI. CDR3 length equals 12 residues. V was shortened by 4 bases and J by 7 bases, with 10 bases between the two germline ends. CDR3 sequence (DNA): TGTGCCAGCAGTGCCAGTCGCGGTGAAGCTTTCTTT. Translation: CASSASRGEAFF.

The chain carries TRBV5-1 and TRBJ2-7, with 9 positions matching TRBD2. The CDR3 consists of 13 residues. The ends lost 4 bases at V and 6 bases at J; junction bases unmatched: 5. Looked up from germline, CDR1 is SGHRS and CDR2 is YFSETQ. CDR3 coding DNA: TGCGCCAGCAGCCCCGGGACTAGCTCCGAGCAGTACTTC. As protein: CASSPGTSSEQYF.

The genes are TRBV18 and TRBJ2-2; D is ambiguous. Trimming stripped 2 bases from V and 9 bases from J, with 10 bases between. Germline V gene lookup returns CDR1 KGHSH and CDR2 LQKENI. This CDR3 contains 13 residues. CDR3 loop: CASSPSRNRELFF. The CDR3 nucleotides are TGTGCCAGCTCACCATCGAGGAACCGGGAGCTGTTTTTT.

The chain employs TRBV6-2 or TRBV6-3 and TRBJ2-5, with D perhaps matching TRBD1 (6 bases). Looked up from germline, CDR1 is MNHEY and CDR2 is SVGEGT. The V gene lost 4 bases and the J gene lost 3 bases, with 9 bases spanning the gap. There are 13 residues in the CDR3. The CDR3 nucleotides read TGTGCCAGCAGTTCGGACAGAGAAGAGACCCAGTACTTC. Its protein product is CASSSDREETQYF.

For the CDR3, the DNA is TGTGCCAGCAGCTTCACCGGGACAGGGAATGGCTACACCTTC. Its translation is CASSFTGTGNGYTF. The chain links TRBV5-6 to TRBJ1-2, with TRBD1 identical over 9 bases. Germline values: CDR1 SGHDT, CDR2 YYEEEE. This CDR3 contains 14 residues. V lost 2 bases to trimming and J lost 6 bases; unmatched junction nucleotides: 5.

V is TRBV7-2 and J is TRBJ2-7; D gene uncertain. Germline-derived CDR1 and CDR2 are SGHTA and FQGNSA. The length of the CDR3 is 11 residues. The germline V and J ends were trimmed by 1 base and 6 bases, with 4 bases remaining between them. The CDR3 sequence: CASSLVFEQYF. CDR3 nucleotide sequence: TGTGCCAGCAGCTTAGTTTTCGAGCAGTACTTC.